The 27 T cell receptor beta chains listed next were all sequenced from one sample in a study of cytomegalovirus exposure and HLA in healthy donors (dated by TCRdb to 2016 to 2017). The library was built by means of the immunoSEQ multiplex PCR assay. For the multiplex PCR, a mixture combining 60 forward primers for TCR Vbeta segments and 13 reverse primers for TCR Jbeta segments was used. Imported from immuneACCESS, the table was reduced by TCRdb to in-frame sequences with V and J called. These copies leave out some clones; in studies compared against another copy, an unresolved V gene accounts for under half, and the cause of the remainder is not known. Across this sample there are over 90,000 clones, with around 70% seen only once. The ten biggest clones cover around 16% of the sample. Sequenced input: PBMCs. The source of these receptors is a woman aged 50 to 60 in good health and CMV-seropositive.

The rearrangement joins TRBV7-9 to TRBJ1-4, with D uncertain. The germline CDR1 and CDR2 sequences are SEHNR and FQNEAQ (reference sequence). This CDR3 has 11 residues. Trimming pared 11 bases from V and 11 bases from J, leaving 15 bases between. Written as DNA, the CDR3 is TGTGCCGGAGGGTATCTGGGCAAACTGTTTTTT. It translates to CAGGYLGKLFF.

J is TRBJ2-7 and V is TRBV28; TRBD2 might be the D (5 bases). The CDR3 runs to 14 residues. The V and J ends lost 3 bases and 3 bases respectively, with 12 bases between them. Germline values: CDR1 MDHEN, CDR2 SYDVKM. The CDR3 region is CASSFSAVLYEQYF. The CDR3 DNA sequence: TGTGCCAGCAGTTTTTCAGCGGTCCTCTACGAGCAGTACTTC. Drawing the rest from reference TRBV28 and TRBJ2-7, the complete variable domain is DVKVTQSSRYLVKRTGEKVFLECVQDMDHENMFWYRQDPGLGLRLIYFSYDVKMKEKGDIPEGYSVSREKKERFSLILESASTNQTSMYLCASSFSAVLYEQYFGPGTRLTVT.

Only a few counts were recorded for this clone. This chain links TRBV28 with TRBJ1-2; possibly TRBD1 for D (6 bases). The germline CDR1 and CDR2 sequences are MDHEN and SYDVKM. With 5 bases removed from V and 7 bases from J, the gap between germline ends came to 11 bases. CDR3 size: 12 residues. The CDR3 nucleotides are TGTGCCAGCAGTAAATTACAGGGTGGCTACACCTTC. It yields the protein CASSKLQGGYTF.

V is TRBV5-1 and J is TRBJ2-3; maybe TRBD2 (6 bases). The germline V gene encodes CDR1 SGHRS and CDR2 YFSETQ. Deletions cut 4 bases from V and 1 base from J, with 13 bases between. This CDR3 spans 15 amino acids. CDR3 region: CASSEVLAGTDTQYF. Written as DNA, the CDR3 is TGCGCCAGCAGCGAAGTACTAGCAGGCACAGATACGCAGTATTTT.

The chain joins TRBV6-1 to TRBJ2-7, with D possibly TRBD2 on 5 matching bases. The V and J ends lost 2 bases and 4 bases respectively, with 15 bases between them. The germline V gene encodes CDR1 MNHNS and CDR2 SASEGT. The CDR3 totals 15 residues. The CDR3 DNA sequence: TGTGCCAGCAGTGAATGGCGGACTGGCCCTTACGAGCAGTACTTC. It codes for CASSEWRTGPYEQYF.

The V and J genes are TRBV5-6 and TRBJ2-5; D not resolved. Germline loops: CDR1 SGHDT, CDR2 YYEEEE. This CDR3 is built from 14 residues. V was pared by 5 bases and J by 3 bases, with 14 bases between. This chain's CDR3 is CASSIGYQKETQYF. DNA for the CDR3: TGTGCCAGCAGTATTGGTTATCAGAAAGAGACCCAGTACTTC.

This clone appeared a few times. This sequence joins TRBV5-1 and TRBJ2-7; D is uncertain. Per the germline V gene, CDR1 is SGHRS and CDR2 is YFSETQ. The CDR3 length is 13 residues. V dropped 6 bases and J dropped 1 base, with 11 bases sitting between them. Here the CDR3 reads CASKLSSSYEQYF. DNA for the CDR3: TGCGCCAGCAAACTCTCAAGTTCCTACGAGCAGTACTTC.

The chain employs TRBV2 and TRBJ2-1; TRBD1 agrees at 9 bases. The V gene end was trimmed by 3 bases and the J gene end by 5 bases; junction bases not matched to a gene: 8. This CDR3 contains 16 residues. Germline CDR1 reads SNHLY; CDR2 reads FYNNEI. The CDR3 DNA follows: TGTGCCAGCAGTGACGCCGGGACAGGGCCCGACAATGAGCAGTTCTTC. The encoded protein is CASSDAGTGPDNEQFF.

The gene calls are TRBV18 and TRBJ2-2; weak D call: TRBD1 (5 bases). V gave up 6 bases and J gave up 0 bases, with 11 bases separating them. The germline V gene encodes CDR1 KGHSH and CDR2 LQKENI. The CDR3 runs to 15 residues. Here the CDR3 reads CASSPQGPNTGELFF. For the CDR3, the DNA is TGTGCCAGCTCTCCGCAGGGCCCGAACACCGGGGAGCTGTTTTTT.

V gene TRBV6-5 combines with J gene TRBJ1-6; D is perhaps TRBD1 (5 bases). Trimming took 0 bases from V and 0 from J, leaving 6 bases between them. The V gene's germline CDR1 is MNHEY and CDR2 SVGAGI. CDR3 length equals 16 residues. The CDR3: CASSYSGGSYNSPLHF. CDR3 sequence (DNA): TGTGCCAGCAGTTACTCGGGGGGCTCCTATAATTCACCCCTCCACTTT.

The chain is built from TRBV10-1 and TRBJ2-3; the D is unclear. Germline V gene sequence: CDR1 WNHNN, CDR2 SYGVQD (reference sequence). This CDR3 has 14 residues. V gave up 3 bases and J gave up 1 base, with 8 bases separating them. The chain's CDR3 is CASSDTRRTDTQYF. The CDR3 nucleotides are TGCGCCAGCAGTGATACGCGCCGCACAGATACGCAGTATTTT.

J is TRBJ1-3 and V is TRBV28, with D maybe TRBD1 (6 bases). The CDR3 spans 18 residues. Germline values: CDR1 MDHEN, CDR2 SYDVKM. The ends were cut back, 6 bases at V and 3 bases at J, with 24 bases in the middle. The CDR3 DNA reads TGTGCCAGCAGCATCTTACCATTCAAAGGGGGTTATGGAAACACCATATATTTT. Translated: CASSILPFKGGYGNTIYF.

V gene TRBV19 combines with J gene TRBJ2-7, with unresolved D. V was clipped by 1 base and J by 2 bases, with 9 bases between them. The CDR3 extends over 14 amino acids. The germline V gene encodes CDR1 LNHDA and CDR2 SQIVND (reference sequence). For the CDR3, the DNA is TGTGCCAGTAGTATAGGAGAACCCCCCTACGAGCAGTACTTC. This sequence encodes CASSIGEPPYEQYF.

The J gene is TRBJ2-7, the V gene TRBV28, with 7 positions matching TRBD1. Germline lookup yields CDR1 MDHEN and CDR2 SYDVKM. Losses at the gene ends were 9 bases for V and 3 bases for J; bases not matched to a gene: 11. This CDR3 spans 14 amino acids. CDR3 protein: CASFSGQAGYEQYF. DNA for the CDR3: TGTGCCAGTTTCTCCGGACAGGCTGGCTACGAGCAGTACTTC. Full variable domain (outside the CDR3, taken from reference TRBV28 and TRBJ2-7): DVKVTQSSRYLVKRTGEKVFLECVQDMDHENMFWYRQDPGLGLRLIYFSYDVKMKEKGDIPEGYSVSREKKERFSLILESASTNQTSMYLCASFSGQAGYEQYFGPGTRLTVT.

Remarks on this clone: Mismatch with germline at one junction end may stem from a read error. The chain is built from TRBV28 and TRBJ2-1, with D possibly being TRBD2 (6 bases). The V gene's germline CDR1 is MDHEN and CDR2 SYDVKM. The CDR3 runs 13 residues. CDR3 in DNA: TGTGCCAGCAGTTTGGCGGGGTACAATGGGCAGTTCTTC. Amino acid sequence: CASSLAGYNGQFF.

V is TRBV29-1 and J is TRBJ2-1, with 7 bases lining up with TRBD1. Germline assignment: CDR1 SQVTM and CDR2 ANQGSEA. This CDR3 is 11 amino acids long. Unmatched junction bases numbered 4, after V lost 4 bases and J lost 10 bases. Here the CDR3 DNA reads TGCAGCGTTGGACAGGGTAGCGAGCAGTTCTTC. Translating it yields CSVGQGSEQFF.

This clone is a singleton in its sample. The genes are TRBV5-1 and TRBJ1-1; D perhaps matches TRBD1 (5 bases). Trimming took off 3 bases at V and 7 bases at J, with 16 bases between the two ends. The CDR3 has 14 amino acids. Germline V lookup: CDR1 SGHRS, CDR2 YFSETQ. The CDR3 DNA sequence: TGCGCCAGCAGCTGGACCCGACAGAGGAGTGAAGCTTTCTTT. This encodes CASSWTRQRSEAFF.

This chain connects TRBV5-1 to TRBJ1-1; 8 bases align to TRBD1. V lost 0 bases and J lost 6; bases outside the gene matches: 4. CDR1 and CDR2 from the germline V gene are SGHRS and YFSETQ. The CDR3 spans 14 residues. CDR3: CASSLVGQGAEAFF. The CDR3 coding sequence is TGCGCCAGCAGCTTGGTTGGACAGGGAGCTGAAGCTTTCTTT.

This chain joins TRBV9 and TRBJ1-2; D perhaps matches TRBD1 (6 bases). V was pared by 3 bases and J by 7 bases, with 10 bases between. The CDR3 runs to 12 residues. Germline V gene lookup returns CDR1 SGDLS and CDR2 YYNGEE. The CDR3 sequence is CASSGGGVGYTF. The CDR3 nucleotides read TGTGCCAGCAGCGGGGGGGGCGTTGGCTACACCTTC.

The DNA for the CDR3 is TGCGCCAGCAGTATACTACCGGAAAACCAGCCCCAGCATTTT. Protein product: CASSILPENQPQHF. The chain employs TRBV5-1 and TRBJ1-5; no clear D gene. This CDR3 contains 14 residues. Germline loops: CDR1 SGHRS, CDR2 YFSETQ. Trimming took 5 bases from V and 7 from J, leaving 16 bases between them. The complete variable domain, with remaining parts taken from reference TRBV5-1 and TRBJ1-5, reads KAGVTQTPRYLIKTRGQQVTLSCSPISGHRSVSWYQQTPGQGLQFLFEYFSETQRNKGNFPGRFSGRQFSNSRSEMNVSTLELGDSALYLCASSILPENQPQHFGDGTRLSIL.

The chain is built from TRBV5-6 and TRBJ1-6; TRBD1 is a possible D gene (6 bases). This CDR3 is 16 amino acids long. Trimming took 4 bases from V and 0 from J, leaving 11 bases between them. CDR1 is SGHDT, CDR2 YYEEEE, per germline. In DNA, the CDR3 is TGTGCCAGCAGCGGGGGCACAGGCTCCTATAATTCACCCCTCCACTTT. Encoded protein: CASSGGTGSYNSPLHF.

The chain uses TRBV18 and TRBJ2-4; weak D call: TRBD1 (6 bases). Germline assignment: CDR1 KGHSH and CDR2 LQKENI. V was trimmed by 2 bases and J by 0 bases, leaving 11 bases between them. CDR3 length: 16 amino acids. The CDR3 spells CASSPNRVGAKNIQYF. The CDR3 coding sequence is TGTGCCAGCTCACCAAACAGGGTGGGAGCCAAAAACATTCAGTACTTC.

The chain has TRBV6-5 and TRBJ2-5; TRBD1 aligns across 10 bases. Germline V gives CDR1 MNHEY, CDR2 SVGAGI. The V gene end was trimmed by 5 bases and the J gene end by 5 bases; junction bases not matched to a gene: 5. There are 14 residues in the CDR3. CDR3: CASSKDRGRETQYF. CDR3 DNA: TGTGCCAGCAGTAAAGACAGGGGGCGGGAGACCCAGTACTTC.

The J gene is TRBJ1-6, the V gene TRBV5-1; 8 positions match TRBD1. The CDR3 has 14 residues. CDR1 is SGHRS, CDR2 YFSETQ, per germline. V trimming: 5 bases; J trimming: 10 bases; junction bases outside the gene matches: 8. CDR3 sequence reads: CASRPGTGTSPLHF. The CDR3 DNA sequence: TGCGCCAGCAGGCCGGGGACAGGCACCTCACCCCTCCACTTT.

The rearrangement joins TRBV30 to TRBJ2-4; D is perhaps TRBD2 (6 bases). CDR1 GTSNPN and CDR2 SVGIG come from the germline V gene (reference sequence). This CDR3 region has 12 residues. The V end was cut by 3 bases, the J end by 8 bases, with 11 bases between. The CDR3 region has the DNA TGTGCCTGGAGCGTAGGAGGGGACATTCAGTACTTC. This codes for CAWSVGGDIQYF.

This clone has a handful of counts. The chain employs TRBV19 and TRBJ2-7, with TRBD1 matching 9 bases. In germline, CDR1 is LNHDA, CDR2 SQIVND (reference sequence). The V gene end was trimmed by 7 bases and the J gene end by 1 base; junction bases not matched to a gene: 8. CDR3 size: 15 residues. The CDR3 spells CASKQGQGRSYEQYF. DNA of the CDR3: TGTGCCAGTAAGCAGGGACAGGGAAGGTCCTACGAGCAGTACTTC.

The chain uses TRBV7-8 and TRBJ1-4; 7 nucleotides agree with TRBD1. CDR1 SGHVS and CDR2 FQNEAQ come from the germline V gene. V was pared by 5 bases and J by 4 bases, with 7 bases of the junction left unmatched. The CDR3 is 15 residues long. CDR3 nucleotide sequence: TGTGCCAGCAGCCAGAAGGGGGCTTTTAATGAAAAACTGTTTTTT. As protein: CASSQKGAFNEKLFF.